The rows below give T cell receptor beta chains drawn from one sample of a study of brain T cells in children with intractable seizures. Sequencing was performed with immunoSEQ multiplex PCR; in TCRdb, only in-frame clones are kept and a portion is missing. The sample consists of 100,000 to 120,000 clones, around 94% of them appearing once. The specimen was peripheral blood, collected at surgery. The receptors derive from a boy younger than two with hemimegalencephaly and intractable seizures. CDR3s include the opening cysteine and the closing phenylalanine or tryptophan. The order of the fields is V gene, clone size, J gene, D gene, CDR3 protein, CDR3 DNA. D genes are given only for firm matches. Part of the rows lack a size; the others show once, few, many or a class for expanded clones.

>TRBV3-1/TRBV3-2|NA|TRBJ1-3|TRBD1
CASSRTRGRAGNTIYF
TGTGCCAGCAGCCGAACCAGGGGGCGGGCAGGAAACACCATATATTTT
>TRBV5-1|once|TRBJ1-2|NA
CASSFQGPYGYTF
TGCGCCAGCAGCTTCCAGGGGCCCTATGGCTACACCTTC
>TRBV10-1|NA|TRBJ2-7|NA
CASSESGELSYEQYF
TGCGCCAGCAGTGAATCCGGGGAACTATCCTACGAGCAGTACTTC
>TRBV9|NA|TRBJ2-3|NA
CASSVVGFVSDTQYF
TGTGCCAGCAGCGTAGTCGGGTTCGTTTCAGATACGCAGTATTTT
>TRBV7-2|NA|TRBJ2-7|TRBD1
CASSLVTGQPYEQYF
TGTGCCAGCAGCTTAGTCACGGGACAGCCATACGAGCAGTACTTC
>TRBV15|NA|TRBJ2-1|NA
CATSRESLALRGNEQFF
TGTGCCACCAGCAGAGAGTCATTAGCCCTCAGGGGCAATGAGCAGTTCTTC
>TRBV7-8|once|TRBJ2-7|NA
CASSFSDRTYEQYF
TGTGCCAGCAGCTTCTCCGACAGAACCTACGAGCAGTACTTC
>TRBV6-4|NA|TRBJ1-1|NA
CASSWGPLVSSNTEAFF
TGTGCCAGCAGCTGGGGACCCTTAGTATCCTCGAACACTGAAGCTTTCTTT
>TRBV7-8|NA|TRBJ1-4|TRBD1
CASSTGTGKGEKLFF
TGTGCCAGCAGTACCGGGACAGGGAAGGGCGAAAAACTGTTTTTT
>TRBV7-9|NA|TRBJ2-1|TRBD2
CASSSTSGRALFNEQFF
TGTGCCAGCAGCTCGACTAGCGGGAGGGCCCTCTTTAATGAGCAGTTCTTC